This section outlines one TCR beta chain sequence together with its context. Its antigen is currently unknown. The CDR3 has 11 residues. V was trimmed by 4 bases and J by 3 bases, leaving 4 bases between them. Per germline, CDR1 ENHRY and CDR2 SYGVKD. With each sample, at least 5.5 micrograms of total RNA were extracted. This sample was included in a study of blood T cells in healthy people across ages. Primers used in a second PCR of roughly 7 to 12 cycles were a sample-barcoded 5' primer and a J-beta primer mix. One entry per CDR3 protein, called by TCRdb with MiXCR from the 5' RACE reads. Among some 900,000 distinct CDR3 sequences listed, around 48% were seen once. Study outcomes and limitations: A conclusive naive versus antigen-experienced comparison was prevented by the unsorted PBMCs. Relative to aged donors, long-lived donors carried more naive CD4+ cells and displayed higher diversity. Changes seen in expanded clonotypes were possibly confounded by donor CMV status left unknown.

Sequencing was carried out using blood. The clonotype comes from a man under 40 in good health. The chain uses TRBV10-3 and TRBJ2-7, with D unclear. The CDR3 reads CAISGFYEQYF. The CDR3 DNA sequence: TGTGCCATCAGTGGCTTCTACGAGCAGTACTTC.